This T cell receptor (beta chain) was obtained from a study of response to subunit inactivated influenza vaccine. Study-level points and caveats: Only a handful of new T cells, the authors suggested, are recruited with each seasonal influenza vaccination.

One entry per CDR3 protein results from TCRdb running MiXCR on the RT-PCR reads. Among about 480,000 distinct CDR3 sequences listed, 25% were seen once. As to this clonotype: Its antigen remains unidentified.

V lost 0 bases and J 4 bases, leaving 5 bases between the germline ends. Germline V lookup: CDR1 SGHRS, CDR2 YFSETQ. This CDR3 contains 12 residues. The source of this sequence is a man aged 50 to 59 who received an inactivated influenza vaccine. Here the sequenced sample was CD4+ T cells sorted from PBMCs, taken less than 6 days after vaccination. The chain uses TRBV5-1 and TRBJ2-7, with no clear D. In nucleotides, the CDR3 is TGCGCCAGCAGCTTGGAAATGTACGAGCAGTACTTC. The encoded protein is CASSLEMYEQYF.